One and the same sample provided the 18 T cell receptor beta chains below, sequenced in a study of T cell responses to AZD1222 COVID-19 vaccine. Using immunoSEQ multiplex PCR, the repertoire was profiled, and TCRdb retains in-frame clones only, with some absent. The sample carries about 130,000 clones, 85% to 95% recorded once. Specimen: peripheral blood, collected 28 days after the second AZD1222 dose. These receptors all come from an adult who received the AZD1222 COVID-19 vaccine.

This chain connects TRBV28 to TRBJ1-5; D gene ambiguous. Germline V gene sequence: CDR1 MDHEN, CDR2 SYDVKM. This CDR3 spans 12 amino acids. V was cut by 7 bases and J by 4 bases, with 8 bases left in between. In DNA form, the CDR3 reads TGTGCCAGCAAGGTGGGAAATCAGCCCCAGCATTTT. Amino acids: CASKVGNQPQHF.

The genes are TRBV3-1 (or the pseudogene TRBV3-2) and TRBJ2-1; D is possibly TRBD1 (6 bases). Trimming cost V 4 bases and J 6 bases, with 13 bases left between them. CDR1 LGHDT and CDR2 YNNKEL come from the germline V gene (reference sequence). This CDR3 has 14 residues. CDR3 DNA sequence: TGTGCCAGCAGCCGTACAGGGAACCTCAATGAGCAGTTCTTC. This sequence encodes CASSRTGNLNEQFF.

The rearrangement uses TRBV5-1 and TRBJ1-5; D might be TRBD1 (6 bases). The CDR3 covers 17 residues. Per the germline V gene, CDR1 is SGHRS and CDR2 is YFSETQ. V was trimmed by 2 bases and J by 2 bases, leaving 17 bases between them. The CDR3 sequence is CASSFRRGGYGNQPQHF. The CDR3 DNA follows: TGCGCCAGCAGCTTTAGGAGGGGGGGCTACGGCAATCAGCCCCAGCATTTT.

This chain links TRBV6-2 or TRBV6-3 with TRBJ1-2, with D uncertain. Trimming pared 2 bases from V and 4 bases from J, leaving 8 bases between. This CDR3 is built from 13 residues. Germline V gene sequence: CDR1 MNHEY, CDR2 SVGEGT. The CDR3 DNA reads as TGTGCCAGCAGTTACAAGGTGGGCTATGGCTACACCTTC. Translating gives CASSYKVGYGYTF.

This sequence joins TRBV6-2 or TRBV6-3 and TRBJ2-3; possible D gene TRBD1, 6 bases. V dropped 0 bases and J dropped 0 bases, with 10 bases sitting between them. This CDR3 has 16 amino acids. CDR1 and CDR2 from the germline V gene are MNHEY and SVGEGT. Here the CDR3 DNA reads TGTGCCAGCAGTTACTCGGGGGACAAAAGCACAGATACGCAGTATTTT. Translating it yields CASSYSGDKSTDTQYF.

V usage is TRBV18 and J usage is TRBJ2-6; tentative D call: TRBD1 (6 bases). Trimming removed 3 bases at V and 2 bases at J, with 17 bases between. Per germline, CDR1 KGHSH and CDR2 LQKENI. The CDR3 length is 18 residues. As DNA, the CDR3 is TGTGCCAGCTCACCCTCCGGGACATTGATTGCTGGGGCCAACGTCCTGACTTTC. The encoded protein is CASSPSGTLIAGANVLTF.

In this sample, this clone turned up once. The CDR3 reads CASSQDLAGEAGYTF. CDR3 in DNA: TGTGCCAGCAGCCAAGATTTGGCAGGGGAGGCTGGCTACACCTTC. The rearrangement joins TRBV4-2 to TRBJ1-2; TRBD1 is a possible D gene (6 bases). This CDR3 has 15 amino acids. Trimming shortened V by 0 bases and J by 7 bases, and 15 bases separated the two germline ends. Germline V gene sequence: CDR1 LGHNA, CDR2 YNFKEQ.

This clone has more than one count but fewer than ten. This CDR3 is also generated by other DNA sequences in the sample. The chain links TRBV12-3 or TRBV12-4 to TRBJ1-6; D unresolved. This CDR3 region has 12 residues. V lost 3 bases to trimming and J lost 10 bases, with 7 bases between them. The DNA for the CDR3 is TGTGCCAGCAGTTTCCTTGACTCACCCCTCCACTTT. This gives the protein CASSFLDSPLHF.

V is TRBV18 and J is TRBJ1-2; a weak D match, TRBD1 (5 bases). Looked up from germline, CDR1 is KGHSH and CDR2 is LQKENI. V was clipped by 3 bases and J by 7 bases, with 18 bases between them. CDR3 length: 15 amino acids. The CDR3, as DNA: TGTGCCAGCTCACCCTCTATCGACAGAATTGGTGGCTACACCTTC. It specifies CASSPSIDRIGGYTF.

As DNA, the CDR3 is TGTGCCAGCAGTCCCGCCATGAACACTGAAGCTTTCTTT. This translates into CASSPAMNTEAFF. V and J are TRBV6-2 or TRBV6-3 and TRBJ1-1, with D uncertain. Trimming pared 5 bases from V and 0 bases from J, leaving 7 bases between. CDR3 size: 13 residues. Germline V gene data show CDR1 as MNHEY and CDR2 as SVGEGT.

This clone is a singleton in its sample. The V call is TRBV5-5, the J call TRBJ1-6; TRBD1 might be the D (5 bases). The germline V gene has CDR1 SGHKS and CDR2 YYEKEE (reference sequence). The CDR3 runs to 16 residues. Trimming took 5 bases from V and 0 from J, leaving 12 bases between them. CDR3 coding DNA: TGTGCCAGCAGGTCCGGGACCCTCTCCTATAATTCACCCCTCCACTTT. Residues: CASRSGTLSYNSPLHF.

This chain connects TRBV2 to TRBJ1-6, with 7 nucleotides matching TRBD1. V shed 8 bases, J shed 7 bases, and the junction held 11 bases outside the gene matches. CDR3 length: 15 residues. The germline V gene has CDR1 SNHLY and CDR2 FYNNEI. The DNA of the CDR3 is TGTGCCAGCCTACGATCGGACAGGTTAAATTCACCCCTCCACTTT. Translating it yields CASLRSDRLNSPLHF.

DNA of the CDR3: TGTGCCTGGAGAGAAAAACGGGACAGGGATTACGAGCAGTACTTC. Protein: CAWREKRDRDYEQYF. This chain joins TRBV30 and TRBJ2-7, with 9 positions matching TRBD1. Germline assignment: CDR1 GTSNPN and CDR2 SVGIG (reference sequence). This CDR3 contains 15 residues. Unmatched junction bases numbered 10, after V lost 3 bases and J lost 4 bases.

The chain uses TRBV11-3 and TRBJ1-6; D unresolved. V dropped 1 base and J dropped 12 bases, with 16 bases sitting between them. CDR3 length: 15 amino acids. Germline V gene data show CDR1 as SGHNT and CDR2 as YENEEA. This CDR3 is CASSLGVGREEPLHF. The CDR3 nucleotides are TGTGCCAGCAGCTTAGGGGTAGGAAGGGAAGAACCCCTCCACTTT.

CDR3 in amino acids: CATSRYFPADTQYF. The CDR3 DNA follows: TGTGCCACCAGCAGATACTTCCCAGCAGATACGCAGTATTTT. This chain links TRBV15 with TRBJ2-3; no definite D call. Trimming left V 2 bases short and J 4 bases short, with 10 bases between. Germline loops: CDR1 LNHNV, CDR2 YYDKDF (reference sequence). The CDR3 covers 14 residues.

The chain is built from TRBV14 and TRBJ1-6; D not resolved. This CDR3 has 15 amino acids. CDR1 SGHDN and CDR2 FVKESK come from the germline V gene. Deletions cut 0 bases from V and 10 bases from J, with 13 bases between. The CDR3 sequence is CASSQDGVWVSPLHF. The CDR3 DNA reads TGTGCCAGCAGCCAAGATGGGGTTTGGGTATCACCCCTCCACTTT.

Here the CDR3 reads CASGRSGSSYNEQFF. As DNA, the CDR3 is TGTGCCAGTGGGCGGTCCGGTAGCTCCTACAATGAGCAGTTCTTC. The rearrangement links TRBV3-1 (or the pseudogene TRBV3-2) to TRBJ2-1; no reliable D call. V was cut by 9 bases and J by 0 bases, with 15 bases left in between. This CDR3 comprises 15 residues. The V gene's germline CDR1 is LGHDT and CDR2 YNNKEL (reference sequence).

The genes are TRBV30 and TRBJ2-5, with a tentative D call TRBD1 (5 bases). CDR1 GTSNPN and CDR2 SVGIG come from the germline V gene (reference sequence). Trimming removed 8 bases at V and 2 bases at J, with 18 bases between. The CDR3 sequence is 14 residues long. The CDR3 DNA follows: TGTGCCGCGCATCCTCCTCAGGGACAAGAGACCCAGTACTTC. Amino acids: CAAHPPQGQETQYF.